This is a list of T cell receptor beta chains from one sample in a study of post-analysis software for immune sequencing data. From the PCR reads, TCRdb called clonotypes with MiXCR, one entry per CDR3 protein. This table holds 750,000 to 950,000 distinct CDR3 sequences, roughly half found once. Input material: blood. The source of these receptors is a girl aged 5-17 years with multiple sclerosis. Each CDR3 is given with its conserved first and last residue. Each record gives: CDR3 DNA, CDR3 protein, D gene, J gene, V gene, clone size. D genes are given only for firm matches. Clone size is given for some rows only: seen once, a few or many times, or a class if the clone is expanded.

TGCAGTGCTAGAGATTTAAGTTCGGAGACCCAGTACTTC | CSARDLSSETQYF | - | TRBJ2-5 | TRBV20-1 | many
TGTGCCATCAGTGAGACGGATACGCAGTATTTT | CAISETDTQYF | - | TRBJ2-3 | TRBV10-3 | few
TGTGCCAGTAGTATCGGACAGGGGATCCTCCGCGGTCAGCCCCAGCATTTT | CASSIGQGILRGQPQHF | TRBD1 | TRBJ1-5 | TRBV19 | -
TGCAGCGTTACCAGGGGGACAGCCTACGAGCAGTACTTC | CSVTRGTAYEQYF | TRBD1 | TRBJ2-7 | TRBV29-1 | -
TGTGCCAGCAGCTCCGGCAACAGGGGCCAACCTGGGGCCAACGTCCGGACTTTC | CASSSGNRGQPGANVRTF | TRBD1 | TRBJ2-6 | TRBV7-2 | -
TGCGCCAGCAGCCAACTGGACAGGACGACCTACAATGAGCAGTTCTTC | CASSQLDRTTYNEQFF | TRBD1 | TRBJ2-1 | TRBV5-1 | -
TGCAGCGTTGAAATCCAGGGCCCGGCCTCCTACAATGAGCAGTTCTTC | CSVEIQGPASYNEQFF | - | TRBJ2-1 | TRBV29-1 | -
TGTGCCAGCATTGGGGAGAGGGGACAGGTAAATTTCAATGAGCAGTACTTC | CASIGERGQVNFNEQYF | TRBD1 | TRBJ2-7 | TRBV2 | -
TGTGCCAGCAGCTTAGCCCATGCGGGACCGTACAATGAGCAGTTCTTC | CASSLAHAGPYNEQFF | - | TRBJ2-1 | TRBV7-2 | -
TGTGCCATCAGTGGGGGACCTGGGGAGACCCAGTACTTC | CAISGGPGETQYF | - | TRBJ2-5 | TRBV10-3 | few
TGCAGTGCTAGAAGGCGGAGAGGTCCAGAGACCCAGTACTTC | CSARRRRGPETQYF | - | TRBJ2-5 | TRBV20-1 | -
TGTGCCAGCAACCTTAGGGGACAGGGCCCGGCTAACTATGGCTACACCTTC | CASNLRGQGPANYGYTF | TRBD1 | TRBJ1-2 | TRBV12-3/TRBV12-4 | few
TGTGCCAGCAGTACCCTCGGGTCGGGGGAGTATGGGTATGGCTACACCTTC | CASSTLGSGEYGYGYTF | - | TRBJ1-2 | TRBV12-3/TRBV12-4 | -
TGTGCCAGCAGTTCAAGACCCGGCTGGTATGAGCAGTACTTC | CASSSRPGWYEQYF | - | TRBJ2-7 | TRBV5-6 | -
TGTGCCAGCAGCTACGGATTCACAAGTCAGCCCCAGCATTTT | CASSYGFTSQPQHF | - | TRBJ1-5 | TRBV7-2 | -
TGCGCCAGCAGCCAAGACCTGTCCCAGTTCTATGGCTACACCTTC | CASSQDLSQFYGYTF | - | TRBJ1-2 | TRBV4-1 | -
TGCAGCGTTTTGGGGGGTTCCATAGCCTCCTACGAGCAGTACTTC | CSVLGGSIASYEQYF | - | TRBJ2-7 | TRBV29-1 | few
TGTGCCTCCACAGGGTCCCCTGGGAAAAATGAGCAGTTCTTC | CASTGSPGKNEQFF | - | TRBJ2-1 | TRBV10-3 | -
TGTGCCAGCAGCCAACTCGATGTGCTAGCGGGGGGATTATACAATGAGCAGTTCTTC | CASSQLDVLAGGLYNEQFF | TRBD2 | TRBJ2-1 | TRBV3-1 | -
TGTGCCAGCAGAGGTCGACAGGGTCCGTCCTACGAGCAGTACTTC | CASRGRQGPSYEQYF | TRBD1 | TRBJ2-7 | TRBV6-5 | -
TGCAGTGGTACCGGGACTAGCAAAATGAATGAGCAGTTCTTC | CSGTGTSKMNEQFF | TRBD2 | TRBJ2-1 | TRBV20-1 | -
TGCAGTGCTCCGCTAGCGGGGAGGACGTATGAGCAGTTCTTC | CSAPLAGRTYEQFF | TRBD2 | TRBJ2-1 | TRBV20-1 | -
TGCGCCAGCAGCTTGGCGTTGGGGGGGCGCGGCTACACCTTC | CASSLALGGRGYTF | - | TRBJ1-2 | TRBV5-1 | -
TGTGCCATCAGTGGGCCGGGACTGAAATCTGGGGCCAACGTCCTGACTTTC | CAISGPGLKSGANVLTF | - | TRBJ2-6 | TRBV10-3 | -